The 28 T cell receptor beta chains given below trace back to one sample, sequenced in a study of blood T cell repertoires in COVID-19 (dated by TCRdb to 2018 to 2021). The library was generated by the immunoSEQ multiplex PCR assay. Imported from immuneACCESS, the table was reduced by TCRdb to in-frame sequences with V and J called. These copies leave out some clones; in studies compared against another copy, an unresolved V gene accounts for under half, and the cause of the remainder is not known. The sample includes 70,000 or so clones, with about 90% observed a single time. The ten largest account for approximately 6.3% of the sample. The sequencing input was peripheral blood. All receptors derive from an elderly woman with active COVID-19.

This chain links TRBV11-2 with TRBJ2-7; 11 bases match TRBD2. V lost 1 base, J lost 6 bases, and 8 bases stayed unmatched. Germline V CDR1 and CDR2: SGHAT, FQNNGV. CDR3 length: 16 amino acids. CDR3 coding DNA: TGTGCCAGCAGCTTAGTCTTAGCGGGAGGGCCCGGCGAGCAGTACTTC. Translated, it gives CASSLVLAGGPGEQYF.

This chain uses TRBV18 with TRBJ2-7; TRBD1 aligns across 10 bases. Germline trimming cut 6 bases from V and 1 base from J; bases unmatched to any gene: 6. The CDR3 is 15 amino acids. Germline values: CDR1 KGHSH, CDR2 LQKENI. The CDR3 here is CASSPGTGVSYEQYF. CDR3 DNA sequence: TGTGCCAGCTCGCCTGGGACAGGGGTGTCCTACGAGCAGTACTTC.

The V gene is TRBV28, the J gene TRBJ1-2; 10 bases are a match to TRBD1. The trim removed 5 bases at V and 7 bases at J, leaving 4 bases unmatched. The germline V gene has CDR1 MDHEN and CDR2 SYDVKM. CDR3 length equals 13 residues. The CDR3 bases are TGTGCCAGCAGTAGACAGGGGGCTGGTGGCTACACCTTC. Translated, it gives CASSRQGAGGYTF.

V gene TRBV24-1 combines with J gene TRBJ2-1; D uncertain. The CDR3 consists of 11 residues. Trimming removed 3 bases from V and 15 bases from J, with 11 bases in between. Germline assignment: CDR1 KGHDR and CDR2 SFDVKD. The DNA for the CDR3 is TGTGCCACCAGTGATCCCAGCCGCGGGTTCTTC. Residues: CATSDPSRGFF.

This rearrangement joins TRBV20-1 to TRBJ1-5; a weak D match, TRBD1 (6 bases). The V end lost 3 bases, the J end lost 2 bases, and 20 bases lay between the germline ends. The CDR3 is 17 residues long. The germline CDR1 and CDR2 sequences are DFQATT and SNEGSKA (reference sequence). CDR3 protein: CSASLTREGGGNQPQHF. CDR3 coding DNA: TGCAGTGCTAGTCTTACCAGGGAAGGGGGTGGCAATCAGCCCCAGCATTTT.

The chain recombines TRBV7-2 with TRBJ2-1, with D possibly TRBD2 on 6 matching bases. Germline V lookup: CDR1 SGHTA, CDR2 FQGNSA. The CDR3 is 18 amino acids. Trimming stripped 1 base from V and 7 bases from J, with 23 bases between. The CDR3 protein is CASSLEVYRVGAGNEQFF. In nucleotides, the CDR3 is TGTGCCAGCAGCTTAGAGGTGTATCGGGTTGGGGCGGGGAATGAGCAGTTCTTC.

The chain couples TRBV3-1 (or the pseudogene TRBV3-2) to TRBJ2-1, with a weak D call TRBD2 (5 bases). The CDR3 extends over 15 amino acids. V was cut by 1 base and J by 8 bases, with 15 bases left in between. Looked up from germline, CDR1 is LGHDT and CDR2 is YNNKEL (reference sequence). Here the CDR3 reads CASSQGQPGMYEQFF. CDR3 nucleotides: TGTGCCAGCAGCCAAGGTCAACCGGGGATGTATGAGCAGTTCTTC.

This clone appeared a single time. The V call is TRBV2, the J call TRBJ1-5, with 7 bases matching TRBD1. Trimming took 6 bases from V and 1 from J; bases not matched to a gene: 6. The CDR3 runs to 15 residues. The germline CDR1 and CDR2 sequences are SNHLY and FYNNEI. CDR3 sequence: CASRLGTVSNQPQHF. CDR3 DNA sequence: TGTGCCAGCAGACTCGGGACAGTCAGCAATCAGCCCCAGCATTTT.

Relative to its sample, this clone is medium-sized. The CDR3 reads CASSKGRNQPQHF. The CDR3 nucleotides read TGTGCCAGCAGTAAGGGGCGGAATCAGCCCCAGCATTTT. This chain uses TRBV5-6 with TRBJ1-5, with D possibly TRBD1 on 5 matching bases. This CDR3 contains 13 residues. With 5 bases removed from V and 4 bases from J, the gap between germline ends came to 10 bases. Germline assignment: CDR1 SGHDT and CDR2 YYEEEE.

The V call is TRBV3-1 (or the pseudogene TRBV3-2), the J call TRBJ2-1; a possible D gene is TRBD1 (6 bases). V lost 6 bases and J lost 3, with 15 bases in between. In germline, CDR1 is LGHDT, CDR2 YNNKEL (reference sequence). CDR3 size: 15 residues. In DNA, the CDR3 is TGTGCCAGCAGTCGCAACAGGGTGGGCTACAATGAGCAGTTCTTC. Translating it yields CASSRNRVGYNEQFF.

The chain recombines TRBV30 with TRBJ1-3; no clear D. CDR1 GTSNPN and CDR2 SVGIG come from the germline V gene (reference sequence). Trimming pared 2 bases from V and 2 bases from J, leaving 13 bases between. The CDR3 has 15 amino acids. The CDR3 is CAWSPPRGTGNTIYF. The CDR3 DNA reads TGTGCCTGGAGTCCCCCACGGGGAACTGGAAACACCATATATTTT.

CDR3: CASTPRGLVPWNEQFF. The CDR3 nucleotides are TGCGCCAGCACTCCCCGGGGACTAGTTCCCTGGAATGAGCAGTTCTTC. This chain joins TRBV10-1 and TRBJ2-1; 8 positions agree with TRBD2. Germline lookup yields CDR1 WNHNN and CDR2 SYGVQD (reference sequence). This CDR3 is 16 amino acids long. J gave up 7 bases and V 7 bases, and 15 bases lay outside the gene matches.

This chain links TRBV6-5 with TRBJ1-6; 7 nucleotides match TRBD1. From germline, CDR1 is MNHEY and CDR2 SVGAGI. The CDR3 sequence is 14 residues long. The junction had 4 bases not matched to a gene; V was cut back by 2 bases and J by 9 bases. The CDR3 sequence: CASSYKDRTSPLHF. The CDR3 nucleotides read TGTGCCAGCAGTTACAAGGACAGGACTTCACCCCTCCACTTT.

This chain links TRBV12-3 or TRBV12-4 with TRBJ2-5; the D is unclear. The CDR3 spans 12 residues. Trimming left V 1 base short and J 5 bases short, with 5 bases between. CDR3 residues: CASSLVRETQYF. For the CDR3, the DNA is TGTGCCAGCAGTTTAGTCCGGGAGACCCAGTACTTC.

This clone was picked up a small number of times. The V call is TRBV4-3, the J call TRBJ2-2; tentatively, D is TRBD1 (6 bases). The length of the CDR3 is 16 residues. The germline V gene encodes CDR1 LGHNA and CDR2 YSLEER. With 0 bases removed from V and 5 bases from J, the gap between germline ends came to 13 bases. CDR3 loop: CASSQDGQGRTGELFF. CDR3 DNA sequence: TGCGCCAGCAGCCAAGATGGGCAGGGGCGGACCGGGGAGCTGTTTTTT.

The V call is TRBV19, the J call TRBJ2-7, with D hard to call. The CDR3 consists of 14 residues. The germline V and J ends were trimmed by 1 base and 2 bases, with 9 bases remaining between them. The germline gives CDR1 LNHDA, CDR2 SQIVND (reference sequence). CDR3 coding DNA: TGTGCCAGTAGTATAGGAGGCGGCCCCTACGAGCAGTACTTC. The encoded protein is CASSIGGGPYEQYF.

This clone was counted a single time. The rearrangement joins TRBV4-3 to TRBJ1-3, with 7 bases matching TRBD1. The CDR3 has 16 amino acids. V was pared by 1 base and J by 7 bases, with 10 bases of the junction left unmatched. The V gene's germline CDR1 is LGHNA and CDR2 YSLEER. The CDR3: CASSQGTGTLLNTIYF. CDR3 bases: TGCGCCAGCAGCCAAGGGACAGGTACTCTTTTGAACACCATATATTTT.

This sequence joins TRBV7-3 and TRBJ2-1; D is possibly TRBD1 (5 bases). CDR1 is SGHTA and CDR2 is FQGTGA in the germline V gene. V was clipped by 1 base and J by 6 bases, with 22 bases between them. This CDR3 spans 18 amino acids. The CDR3 DNA reads TGTGCCAGCAGCTTAAGATCAAGGGGATCATACCCCACCAATGAGCAGTTCTTC. It translates to CASSLRSRGSYPTNEQFF.

The rearrangement joins TRBV27 to TRBJ1-5; D unresolved. With 0 bases removed from V and 0 bases from J, the gap between germline ends came to 12 bases. The germline gives CDR1 MNHEY, CDR2 SMNVEV (reference sequence). This CDR3 comprises 17 residues. The CDR3 loop is CASSLSLEAISNQPQHF. In DNA, the CDR3 is TGTGCCAGCAGTTTATCGCTGGAGGCAATTAGCAATCAGCCCCAGCATTTT.

In its sample, this clone was seen once. The gene calls are TRBV5-1 and TRBJ1-3; possible D gene TRBD1, 5 bases. The CDR3 spans 13 residues. V was shortened by 4 bases and J by 3 bases, with 8 bases between the two germline ends. CDR1 and CDR2 from the germline V gene are SGHRS and YFSETQ. As DNA, the CDR3 is TGCGCCAGCAGCCGACAGATTGGAAACACCATATATTTT. It yields the protein CASSRQIGNTIYF.

The chain is built from TRBV28 and TRBJ2-2; 13 bases are shared with TRBD2. V shed 10 bases and J 5 bases; nucleotides not matched to a gene: 10. Germline-derived CDR1 and CDR2 are MDHEN and SYDVKM. CDR3 length: 16 amino acids. Here the CDR3 reads CATTGTSGIVTGELFF. In nucleotides, the CDR3 is TGTGCCACCACGGGGACTAGCGGGATAGTGACCGGGGAGCTGTTTTTT. The full variable domain, its missing parts supplied by reference TRBV28 and TRBJ2-2, is DVKVTQSSRYLVKRTGEKVFLECVQDMDHENMFWYRQDPGLGLRLIYFSYDVKMKEKGDIPEGYSVSREKKERFSLILESASTNQTSMYLCATTGTSGIVTGELFFGEGSRLTVL.

The chain couples TRBV7-3 to TRBJ2-3, with TRBD2 identical over 7 bases. The germline V gene encodes CDR1 SGHTA and CDR2 FQGTGA. The CDR3 runs to 15 residues. V lost 2 bases to trimming and J lost 0 bases; unmatched junction nucleotides: 2. The CDR3 here is CASSLLAASTDTQYF. The CDR3 DNA reads as TGTGCCAGCAGCTTACTAGCGGCAAGCACAGATACGCAGTATTTT.

J is TRBJ2-1 and V is TRBV15, with D perhaps TRBD1 (5 bases). Germline lookup yields CDR1 LNHNV and CDR2 YYDKDF (reference sequence). V was clipped by 1 base and J by 3 bases, with 19 bases between them. The CDR3 totals 18 residues. CDR3 nucleotides: TGTGCCACCAGCAGAGTTCGAACAGGCACCGTCTACTACAATGAGCAGTTCTTC. As protein: CATSRVRTGTVYYNEQFF.

The chain has TRBV6-5 and TRBJ2-7, with 8 bases fitting TRBD2. Germline loops: CDR1 MNHEY, CDR2 SVGAGI. CDR3 length: 15 residues. V lost 5 bases to trimming and J lost 2 bases; unmatched junction nucleotides: 8. CDR3 residues: CASSRPGLGPYEQYF. CDR3 DNA: TGTGCCAGCAGTCGTCCGGGACTAGGACCCTACGAGCAGTACTTC.

The V and J genes are TRBV18 and TRBJ1-1, with a possible D match to TRBD1 (5 bases). The CDR3 consists of 15 residues. Germline V lookup: CDR1 KGHSH, CDR2 LQKENI. The V and J ends lost 1 base and 4 bases respectively, with 13 bases between them. The CDR3 bases are TGTGCCAGCTCACCACAACATGCAGGGCCCACTGAAGCTTTCTTT. Translated, it gives CASSPQHAGPTEAFF.

The J gene is TRBJ1-3, the V gene TRBV28; tentative D call: TRBD1 (6 bases). V lost 5 bases and J 0 bases, leaving 14 bases between the germline ends. The CDR3 is 16 residues long. The V gene's germline CDR1 is MDHEN and CDR2 SYDVKM. In DNA form, the CDR3 reads TGTGCCAGCAGTGCCTGGACAGCGAGCTCTGGAAACACCATATATTTT. Translated, it gives CASSAWTASSGNTIYF.

The V and J genes are TRBV4-3 and TRBJ2-7; the match to TRBD2 covers 8 bases. Germline lookup yields CDR1 LGHNA and CDR2 YSLEER. V trimming: 1 base; J trimming: 5 bases; junction bases outside the gene matches: 10. This CDR3 is 16 amino acids long. The CDR3 loop is CASSQVLGLAANEQYF. CDR3 DNA: TGCGCCAGCAGCCAAGTCCTTGGACTAGCAGCTAACGAGCAGTACTTC.

The chain links TRBV9 to TRBJ2-3, with 13 bases lining up with TRBD2. The ends lost 0 bases at V and 6 bases at J; junction bases unmatched: 7. The CDR3 totals 17 residues. The germline CDR1 and CDR2 sequences are SGDLS and YYNGEE. The CDR3 DNA reads TGTGCCAGCAGCGTAGGCGGGACTAGCGGGAATTGGGATACGCAGTATTTT. Translated, it gives CASSVGGTSGNWDTQYF.